This TCR beta chain was sequenced in a study of blood T cell repertoires in COVID-19. This CDR3 has 16 amino acids. V gave up 5 bases and J gave up 1 base; unmatched junction bases: 10. Germline CDR1 is SQVTM and CDR2 is ANQGSEA. Authors' analysis steps: The assay estimated nucleated cells by amplifying reference gene primers. Assay: immunoSEQ multiplex PCR; the TCRdb copy retains only in-frame clones and omits some. That table furnishes V, J and clone size, whereas the DNA furnished D and trimming. The sample records under 200,000 clones, more than 75% being singletons. This clone was counted only a few times.

Sequenced sample: peripheral blood. The source is a man aged 35 to 55 with active or convalescent COVID-19. The gene calls are TRBV29-1 and TRBJ2-7, with 11 bases lining up with TRBD2. CDR3 region: CSVFGPSGRTSYEQYF. The DNA for the CDR3 is TGCAGCGTTTTTGGGCCTAGCGGGAGGACGTCCTACGAGCAGTACTTC.